This TCR beta chain was found in a study of blood T cell repertoires in COVID-19. The method was immunoSEQ multiplex PCR; TCRdb's version includes in-frame clones alone and lacks a portion of them. Seen here are 130,000 to 150,000 clones, about 90% observed once, and the top ten hold about 2.3%. This sequence originates from a human donor in a cohort sampled during active COVID-19. The sequencing sample was made of peripheral blood.

The CDR3 sequence: CASSPGPGEGETQYF. The CDR3 coding sequence is TGTGCCAGCAGCCCGGGACCGGGGGAGGGAGAGACCCAGTACTTC. This sequence joins TRBV5-6 and TRBJ2-5, with 7 bases lining up with TRBD2. Trimming at V came to 4 bases and at J to 4 bases, leaving 10 bases not matched to a gene. The CDR3 totals 15 residues. Per the germline V gene, CDR1 is SGHDT and CDR2 is YYEEEE.